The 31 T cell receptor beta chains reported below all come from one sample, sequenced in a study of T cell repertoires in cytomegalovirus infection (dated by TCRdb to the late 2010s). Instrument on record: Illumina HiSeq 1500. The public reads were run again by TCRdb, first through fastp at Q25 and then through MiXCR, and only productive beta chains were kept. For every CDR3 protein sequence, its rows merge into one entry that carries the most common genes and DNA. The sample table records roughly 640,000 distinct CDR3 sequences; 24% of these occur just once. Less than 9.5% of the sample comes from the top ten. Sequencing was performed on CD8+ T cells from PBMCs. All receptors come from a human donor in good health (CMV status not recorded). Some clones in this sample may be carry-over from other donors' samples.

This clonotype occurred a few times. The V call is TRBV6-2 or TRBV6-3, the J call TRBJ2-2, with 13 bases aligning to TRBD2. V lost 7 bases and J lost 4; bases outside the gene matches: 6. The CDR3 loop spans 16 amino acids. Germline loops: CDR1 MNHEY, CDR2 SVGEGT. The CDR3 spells CASTSTSGGPTGELFF. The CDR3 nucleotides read TGTGCCAGCACCTCGACTAGCGGGGGGCCCACCGGGGAGCTGTTTTTT.

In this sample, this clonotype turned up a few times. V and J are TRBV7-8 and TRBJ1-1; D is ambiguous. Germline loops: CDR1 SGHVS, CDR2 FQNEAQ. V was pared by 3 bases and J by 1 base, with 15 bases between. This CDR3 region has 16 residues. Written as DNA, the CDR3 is TGTGCCAGCAGCTTGACGAGGTTAGGAAAGAACACTGAAGCTTTCTTT. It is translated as CASSLTRLGKNTEAFF. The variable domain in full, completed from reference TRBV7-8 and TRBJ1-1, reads GAGVSQSPRYKVAKRGQDVALRCDPISGHVSLFWYQQALGQGPEFLTYFQNEAQLDKSGLPSDRFFAERPEGSVSTLKIQRTQQEDSAVYLCASSLTRLGKNTEAFFGQGTRLTVV.

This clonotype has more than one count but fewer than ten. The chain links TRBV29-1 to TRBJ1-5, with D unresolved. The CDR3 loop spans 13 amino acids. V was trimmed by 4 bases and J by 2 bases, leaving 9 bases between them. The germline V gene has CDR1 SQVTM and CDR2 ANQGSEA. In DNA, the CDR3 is TGCAGCGTTGCCCGGGTAGGCAATCAGCCCCAGCATTTT. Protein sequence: CSVARVGNQPQHF.

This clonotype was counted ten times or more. The chain's CDR3 is CASSSPVGGRDTQYF. The CDR3 nucleotides read TGTGCCAGCAGCTCCCCGGTCGGGGGAAGGGATACGCAGTATTTT. The genes are TRBV7-8 and TRBJ2-3; D perhaps matches TRBD2 (6 bases). The CDR3 length is 15 residues. Germline lookup yields CDR1 SGHVS and CDR2 FQNEAQ. Trimming removed 4 bases at V and 6 bases at J, with 17 bases between.

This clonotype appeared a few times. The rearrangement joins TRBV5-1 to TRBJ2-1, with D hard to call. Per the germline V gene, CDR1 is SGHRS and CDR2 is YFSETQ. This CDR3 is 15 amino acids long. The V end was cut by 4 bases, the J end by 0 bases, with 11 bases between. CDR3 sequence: CASSPDISSYNEQFF. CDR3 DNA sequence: TGCGCCAGCAGCCCTGATATAAGCTCCTACAATGAGCAGTTCTTC.

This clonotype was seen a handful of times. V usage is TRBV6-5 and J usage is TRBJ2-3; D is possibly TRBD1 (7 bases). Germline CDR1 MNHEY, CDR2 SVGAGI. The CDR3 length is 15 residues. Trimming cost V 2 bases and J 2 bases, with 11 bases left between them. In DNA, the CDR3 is TGTGCCAGCAGTTACGCGGGGACAGTCACAGATACGCAGTATTTT. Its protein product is CASSYAGTVTDTQYF.

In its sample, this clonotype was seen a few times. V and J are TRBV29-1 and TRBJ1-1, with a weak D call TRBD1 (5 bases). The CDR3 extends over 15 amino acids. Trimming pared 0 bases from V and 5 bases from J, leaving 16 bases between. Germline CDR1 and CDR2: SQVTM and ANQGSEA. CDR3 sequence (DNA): TGCAGCGTTGAAGATCGGGGAGGGGATGGGACTGAAGCTTTCTTT. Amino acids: CSVEDRGGDGTEAFF.

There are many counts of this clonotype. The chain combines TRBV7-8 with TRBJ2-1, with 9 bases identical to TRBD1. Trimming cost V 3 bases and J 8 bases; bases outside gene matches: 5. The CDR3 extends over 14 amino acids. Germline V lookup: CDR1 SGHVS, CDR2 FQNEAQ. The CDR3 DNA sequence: TGTGCCAGCAGCTTGTGGGACAGGGTCGATGAGCAGTTCTTC. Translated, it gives CASSLWDRVDEQFF.

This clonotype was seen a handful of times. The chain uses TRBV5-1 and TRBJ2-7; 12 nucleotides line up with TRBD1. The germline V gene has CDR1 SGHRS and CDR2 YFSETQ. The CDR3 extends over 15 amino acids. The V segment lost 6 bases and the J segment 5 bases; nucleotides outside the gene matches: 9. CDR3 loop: CASTPPGTGGDEQYF. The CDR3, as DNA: TGCGCCAGCACCCCTCCCGGGACAGGGGGCGACGAGCAGTACTTC. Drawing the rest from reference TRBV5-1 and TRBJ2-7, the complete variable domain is KAGVTQTPRYLIKTRGQQVTLSCSPISGHRSVSWYQQTPGQGLQFLFEYFSETQRNKGNFPGRFSGRQFSNSRSEMNVSTLELGDSALYLCASTPPGTGGDEQYFGPGTRLTVT.

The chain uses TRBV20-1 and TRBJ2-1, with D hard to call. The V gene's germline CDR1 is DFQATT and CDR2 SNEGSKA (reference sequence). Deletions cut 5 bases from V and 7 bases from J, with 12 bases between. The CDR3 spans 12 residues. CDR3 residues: CSAWTLRNEQFF. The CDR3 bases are TGCAGTGCTTGGACCCTTCGGAATGAGCAGTTCTTC.

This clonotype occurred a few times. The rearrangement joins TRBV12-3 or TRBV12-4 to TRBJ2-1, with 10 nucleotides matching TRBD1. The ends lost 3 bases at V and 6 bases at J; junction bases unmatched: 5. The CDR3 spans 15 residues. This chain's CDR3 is CASSFWDRGPNEQFF. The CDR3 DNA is TGTGCCAGCAGTTTCTGGGACAGGGGCCCCAATGAGCAGTTCTTC.

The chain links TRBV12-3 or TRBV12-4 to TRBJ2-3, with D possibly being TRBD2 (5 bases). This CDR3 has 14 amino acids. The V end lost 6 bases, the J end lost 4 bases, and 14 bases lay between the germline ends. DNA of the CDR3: TGTGCCAGCAGCGCTCCGGTGGAGGCAGATACGCAGTATTTT. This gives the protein CASSAPVEADTQYF.

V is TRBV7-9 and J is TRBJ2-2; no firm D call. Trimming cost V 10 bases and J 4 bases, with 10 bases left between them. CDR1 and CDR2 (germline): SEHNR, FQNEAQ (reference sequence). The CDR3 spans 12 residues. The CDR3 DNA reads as TGTGCCACCCAGGCCATCACCGGGGAGCTGTTTTTT. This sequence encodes CATQAITGELFF.

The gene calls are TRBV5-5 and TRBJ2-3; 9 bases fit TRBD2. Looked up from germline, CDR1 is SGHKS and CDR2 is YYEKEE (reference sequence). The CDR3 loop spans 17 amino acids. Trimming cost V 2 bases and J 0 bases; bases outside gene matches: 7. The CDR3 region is CASSFKLAGPSTDTQYF. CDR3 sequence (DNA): TGTGCCAGCAGCTTTAAGCTAGCGGGGCCTAGCACAGATACGCAGTATTTT. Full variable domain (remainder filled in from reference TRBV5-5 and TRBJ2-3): DAGVTQSPTHLIKTRGQQVTLRCSPISGHKSVSWYQQVLGQGPQFIFQYYEKEERGRGNFPDRFSARQFPNYSSELNVNALLLGDSALYLCASSFKLAGPSTDTQYFGPGTRLTVL.

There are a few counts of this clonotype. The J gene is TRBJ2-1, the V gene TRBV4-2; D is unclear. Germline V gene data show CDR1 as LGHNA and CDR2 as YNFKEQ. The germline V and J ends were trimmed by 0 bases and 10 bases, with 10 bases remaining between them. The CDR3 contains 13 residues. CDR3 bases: TGTGCCAGCAGCCAAGATCCCGGTAAGGAGCAGTTCTTC. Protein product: CASSQDPGKEQFF.

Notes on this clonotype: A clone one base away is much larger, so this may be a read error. Here the CDR3 DNA reads TGTGCCAGCAGCTTTCGGCTTGGAGGACAAGAGATCCAGTACTTC. Amino acid sequence: CASSFRLGGQEIQYF. V and J are TRBV7-6 and TRBJ2-5; possibly TRBD1 or TRBD2 for D (5 bases each). Germline CDR1 and CDR2: SGHVS and FNYEAQ. The CDR3 has 15 residues.

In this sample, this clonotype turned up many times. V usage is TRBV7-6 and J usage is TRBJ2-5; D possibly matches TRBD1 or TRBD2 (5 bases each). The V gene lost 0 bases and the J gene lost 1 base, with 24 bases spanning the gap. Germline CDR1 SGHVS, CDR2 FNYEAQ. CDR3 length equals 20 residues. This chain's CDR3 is CASSLAPGPPATRPQETQYF. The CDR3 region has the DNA TGTGCCAGCAGCTTAGCTCCGGGGCCTCCGGCAACAAGGCCCCAAGAGACCCAGTACTTC. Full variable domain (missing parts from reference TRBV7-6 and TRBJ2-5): GAGVSQSPRYKVTKRGQDVALRCDPISGHVSLYWYRQALGQGPEFLTYFNYEAQQDKSGLPNDRFSAERPEGSISTLTIQRTEQRDSAMYRCASSLAPGPPATRPQETQYFGPGTRLLVL.

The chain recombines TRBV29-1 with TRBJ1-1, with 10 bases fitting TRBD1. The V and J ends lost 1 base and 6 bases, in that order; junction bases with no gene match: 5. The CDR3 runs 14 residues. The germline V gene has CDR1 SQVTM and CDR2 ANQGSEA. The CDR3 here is CSVEGVGTGAEAFF. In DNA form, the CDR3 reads TGCAGCGTTGAAGGGGTCGGGACAGGGGCTGAAGCTTTCTTT.

In DNA form, the CDR3 reads TGCAGTGCTCCCGACAGGGGTGTCAATCAGCCCCAGCATTTT. The encoded protein is CSAPDRGVNQPQHF. This chain uses TRBV20-1 with TRBJ1-5; 8 bases match TRBD1. CDR1 and CDR2 from the germline V gene are DFQATT and SNEGSKA (reference sequence). This CDR3 spans 14 amino acids. V was clipped by 5 bases and J by 3 bases; unmatched bases: 6.

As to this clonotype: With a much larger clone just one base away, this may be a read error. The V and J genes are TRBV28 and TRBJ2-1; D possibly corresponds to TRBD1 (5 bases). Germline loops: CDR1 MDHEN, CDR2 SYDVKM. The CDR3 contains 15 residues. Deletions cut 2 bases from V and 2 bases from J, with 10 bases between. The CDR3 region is CASSLTGRTYNEQFF. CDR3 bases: TGTGCCAGCAGTTTAACAGGCCGGACCTACAATGAGCAGTTCTTC.

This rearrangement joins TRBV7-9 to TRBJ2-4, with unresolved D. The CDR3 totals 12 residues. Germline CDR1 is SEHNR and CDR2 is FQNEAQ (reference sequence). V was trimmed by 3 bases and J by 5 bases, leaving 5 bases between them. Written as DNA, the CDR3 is TGTGCCAGCAGCTTTATTGAAAACATTCAGTACTTC. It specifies CASSFIENIQYF.

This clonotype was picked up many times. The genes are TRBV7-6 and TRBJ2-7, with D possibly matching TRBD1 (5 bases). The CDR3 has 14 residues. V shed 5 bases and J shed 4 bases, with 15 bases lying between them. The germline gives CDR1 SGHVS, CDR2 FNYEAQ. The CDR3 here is CASSPGSDTYEQYF. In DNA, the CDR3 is TGTGCCAGCAGCCCAGGGTCGGATACTTACGAGCAGTACTTC.

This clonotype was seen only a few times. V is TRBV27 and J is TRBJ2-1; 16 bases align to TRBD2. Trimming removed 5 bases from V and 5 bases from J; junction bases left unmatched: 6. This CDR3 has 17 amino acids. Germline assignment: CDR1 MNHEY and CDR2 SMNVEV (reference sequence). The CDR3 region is CASSPPGLAGGNNEQFF. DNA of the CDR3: TGTGCCAGCAGTCCACCGGGACTAGCGGGGGGGAACAATGAGCAGTTCTTC.

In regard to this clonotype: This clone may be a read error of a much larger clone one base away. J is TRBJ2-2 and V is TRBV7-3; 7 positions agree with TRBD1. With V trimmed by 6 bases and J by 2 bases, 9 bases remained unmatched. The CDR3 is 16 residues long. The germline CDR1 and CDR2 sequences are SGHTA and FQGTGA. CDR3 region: CASRSGQSTNTGELFF. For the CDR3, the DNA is TGTGCCAGCAGGTCGGGACAGTCAACTAACACCGGGGAGCTGTTTTTT.

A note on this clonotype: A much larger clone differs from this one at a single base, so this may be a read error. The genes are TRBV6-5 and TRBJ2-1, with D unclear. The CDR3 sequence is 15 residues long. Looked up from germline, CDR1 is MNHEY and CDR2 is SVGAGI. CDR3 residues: CVSSEDGSSYNEQFF. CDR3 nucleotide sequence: TGTGTCAGCAGCGAGGACGGTAGCTCCTACAATGAGCAGTTCTTC.

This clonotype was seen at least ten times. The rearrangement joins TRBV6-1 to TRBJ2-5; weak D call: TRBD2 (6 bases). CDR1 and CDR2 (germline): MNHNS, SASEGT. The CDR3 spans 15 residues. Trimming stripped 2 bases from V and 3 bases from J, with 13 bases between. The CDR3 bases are TGTGCCAGCAGTGAAAGTTCCAGGGAGGAAGAGACCCAGTACTTC. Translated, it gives CASSESSREEETQYF.

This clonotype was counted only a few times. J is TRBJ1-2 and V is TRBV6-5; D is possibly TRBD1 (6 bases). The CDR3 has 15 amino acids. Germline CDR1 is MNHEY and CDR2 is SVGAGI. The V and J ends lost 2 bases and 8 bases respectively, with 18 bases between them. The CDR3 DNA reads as TGTGCCAGCAGTTACCAGGGCAGGGGTACTGGCGGCTACACCTTC. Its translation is CASSYQGRGTGGYTF.

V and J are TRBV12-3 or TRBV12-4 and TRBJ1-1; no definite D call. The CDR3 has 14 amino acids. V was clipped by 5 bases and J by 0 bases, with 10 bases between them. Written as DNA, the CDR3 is TGTGCCAGCAGTAACAGCTACATGAACACTGAAGCTTTCTTT. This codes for CASSNSYMNTEAFF.

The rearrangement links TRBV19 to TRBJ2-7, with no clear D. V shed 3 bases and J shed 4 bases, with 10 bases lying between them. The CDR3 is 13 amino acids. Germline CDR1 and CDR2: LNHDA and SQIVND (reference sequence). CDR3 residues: CASSIAEGYEQYV. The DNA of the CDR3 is TGTGCCAGTAGTATCGCCGAAGGGTACGAGCAGTACGTC.

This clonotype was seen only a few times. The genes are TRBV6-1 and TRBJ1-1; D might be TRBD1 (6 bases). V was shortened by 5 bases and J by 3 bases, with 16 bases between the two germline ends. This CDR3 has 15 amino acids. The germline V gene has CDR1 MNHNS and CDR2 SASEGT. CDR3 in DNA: TGTGCCAGCAGTTCGACGACAGGAGCGGACACTGAAGCTTTCTTT. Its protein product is CASSSTTGADTEAFF.

CDR3 nucleotide sequence: TGTGCCAGCAGCCACCAGGACAGGACCCCCTACGAGCAGTACTTC. This sequence encodes CASSHQDRTPYEQYF. V usage is TRBV6-2 or TRBV6-3 and J usage is TRBJ2-7; TRBD1 aligns across 7 bases. V gave up 6 bases and J gave up 2 bases; unmatched junction bases: 10. Germline-derived CDR1 and CDR2 are MNHEY and SVGEGT. The CDR3 consists of 15 residues.